This T cell receptor beta chain is from a study of PD-1 blockade in classical Hodgkin lymphoma. The ends were cut back, 1 base at V and 7 bases at J, with 8 bases in the middle. The germline CDR1 and CDR2 sequences are MDHEN and SYDVKM. The CDR3 is 13 amino acids. Sequencing was performed with immunoSEQ multiplex PCR; in TCRdb, only in-frame clones are kept and a portion is missing. The sample holds some 21,000 clones; 68% are singletons and the top ten take over 4.5%. Findings and limits, study-wide: TCR diversity at baseline was reported to be reduced in newly diagnosed patients relative to healthy donors. For complete responders, baseline diversity was comparable to that of newly diagnosed patients. Nivolumab initiation under 1 year post-ASCT meant exclusion.

Every patient experienced relapse after autologous stem cell transplantation, and brentuximab vedotin exposure varied. On this clone itself: Its antigen is as yet unknown.

The origin of this receptor is a human donor with classical Hodgkin lymphoma. Source: peripheral blood mononuclear cells (PBMCs), taken at baseline. The chain carries TRBV28 and TRBJ2-1; D not resolved. The DNA for the CDR3 is TGTGCCAGCAGTTTATTCGGGCCGAATGAGCAGTTCTTC. Protein: CASSLFGPNEQFF. Supplemented by reference TRBV28 and TRBJ2-1, the full variable domain reads DVKVTQSSRYLVKRTGEKVFLECVQDMDHENMFWYRQDPGLGLRLIYFSYDVKMKEKGDIPEGYSVSREKKERFSLILESASTNQTSMYLCASSLFGPNEQFFGPGTRLTVL.